Here is one T cell receptor beta chain with its context. Its antigen is not known. The record originates from a study of T cells expressing NK-cell markers. Germline values: CDR1 SQVTM, CDR2 ANQGSEA. This CDR3 comprises 12 residues. Study conclusions and caveats: NKG2C+ dominant clonotype frequencies in about 6 donors were roughly 1.0-7.0% of CD8+ T cells.

Production of TCR beta cDNA relied on 5'RACE template switching with UMIs. From the 5' RACE reads, TCRdb lists one entry per CDR3 protein and no DNA. This sample's table reports 160,000 or so distinct CDR3 sequences. This sequence originates from a woman aged 18 to 69 in good health. V is TRBV29-1 and J is TRBJ2-5. The sample consisted of blood T cells: a sorted CD56 or NKG2C T cell subset, CD4+ or CD8+ T cells, or bulk PBMC T cells (not recorded which). The CDR3: CSVFAVGETQYF.